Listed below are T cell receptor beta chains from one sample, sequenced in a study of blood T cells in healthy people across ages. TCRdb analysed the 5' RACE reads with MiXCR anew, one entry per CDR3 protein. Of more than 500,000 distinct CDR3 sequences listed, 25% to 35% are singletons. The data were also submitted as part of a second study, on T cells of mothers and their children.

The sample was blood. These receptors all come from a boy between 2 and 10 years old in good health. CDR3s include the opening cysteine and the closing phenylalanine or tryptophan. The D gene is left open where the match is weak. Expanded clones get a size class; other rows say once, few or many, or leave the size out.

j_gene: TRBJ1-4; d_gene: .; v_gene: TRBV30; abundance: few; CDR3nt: TGTGCCTGGAGTGTCAAGGGTTTAAATGAAAAACTGTTTTTT; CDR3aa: CAWSVKGLNEKLFF
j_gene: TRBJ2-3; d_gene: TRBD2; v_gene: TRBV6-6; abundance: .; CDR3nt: TGTGCCAGCTGTAAGGCTAGCGGGAGTTCGGCAGATACGCAGTATTTT; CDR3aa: CASCKASGSSADTQYF
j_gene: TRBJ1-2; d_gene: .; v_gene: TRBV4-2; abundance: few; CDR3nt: TGTGCCAGCAGCCAAGGACAGACTAACTATGGCTACACCTTC; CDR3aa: CASSQGQTNYGYTF
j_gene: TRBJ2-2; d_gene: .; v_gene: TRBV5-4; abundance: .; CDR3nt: TGTGCCAGCAGCTCGGGTGGCGGAAAGGGAGTAGAGCTGTTTTTT; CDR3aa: CASSSGGGKGVELFF
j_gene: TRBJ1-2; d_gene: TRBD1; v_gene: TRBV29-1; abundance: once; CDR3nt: TGCAGCACATGGACAGGGAACTATGGCTACACCTTC; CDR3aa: CSTWTGNYGYTF
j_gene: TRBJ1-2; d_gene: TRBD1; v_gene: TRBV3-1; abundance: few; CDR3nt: TGTGCCAGCAGGACAGGGTCAGATGGCTACACCTTC; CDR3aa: CASRTGSDGYTF
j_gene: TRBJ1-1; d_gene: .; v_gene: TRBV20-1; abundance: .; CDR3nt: TGCAGTGCTAGTTCGCCCACAGGGAACACTGAAGCTTTCTTT; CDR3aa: CSASSPTGNTEAFF
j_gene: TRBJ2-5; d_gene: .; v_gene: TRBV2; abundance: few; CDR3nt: TGTGCCAGCAGTGATTGGGGGGATGCGGAGACCCAGTACTTC; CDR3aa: CASSDWGDAETQYF
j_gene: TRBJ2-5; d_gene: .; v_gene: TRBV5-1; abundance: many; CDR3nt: TGCGCCAGCAGCTTGGCCAGCCAGTGGGAGACCCAGTACTTC; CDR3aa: CASSLASQWETQYF
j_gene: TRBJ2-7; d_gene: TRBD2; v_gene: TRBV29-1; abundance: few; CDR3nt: TGCAGCGTTGAAGACCAGACTAGCGGGAGGGCCTACGAGCAGTACTTC; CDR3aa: CSVEDQTSGRAYEQYF
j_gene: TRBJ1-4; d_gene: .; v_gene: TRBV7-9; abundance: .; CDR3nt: TGTGCCAGCAGCTTAGCTCAGGGTCGATCGGAAAAACTGTTTTTT; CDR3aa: CASSLAQGRSEKLFF
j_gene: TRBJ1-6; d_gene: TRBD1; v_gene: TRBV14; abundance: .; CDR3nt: TGTGCCAGCAGCCAAGGACCACAGGGGGATAATTCACCCCTCCACTTT; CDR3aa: CASSQGPQGDNSPLHF
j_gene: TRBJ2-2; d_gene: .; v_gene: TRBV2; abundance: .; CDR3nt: TGTGCCAGCAGTGGGGGCGTCCTGGGGACCGGGGAGCTGTTTTTT; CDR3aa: CASSGGVLGTGELFF
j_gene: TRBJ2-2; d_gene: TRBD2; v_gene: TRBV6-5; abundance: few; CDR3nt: TGTGCCAGCAGGACTCTAGCGGGAGGTTGGGAGCTGTTTTTT; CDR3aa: CASRTLAGGWELFF
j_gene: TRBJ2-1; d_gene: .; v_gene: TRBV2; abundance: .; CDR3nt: TGTGCCAGCAGTGAAGGCCTAGCGCCCCCCTACAATGAGCAGTTCTTC; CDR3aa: CASSEGLAPPYNEQFF
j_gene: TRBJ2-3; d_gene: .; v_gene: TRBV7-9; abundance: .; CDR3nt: TGTGCCAGCAGCCCCGGACAGACAGATACGCAGTATTTT; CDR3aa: CASSPGQTDTQYF
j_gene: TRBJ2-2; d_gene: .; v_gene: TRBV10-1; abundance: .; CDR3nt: TGCGCCAGCAGCGCTACAGGCCCTTCTAACACCGGGGAGCTGTTTTTT; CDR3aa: CASSATGPSNTGELFF
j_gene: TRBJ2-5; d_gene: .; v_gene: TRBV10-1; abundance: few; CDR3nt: TGCGCCAGCAGTGAGTCGAAACTTCAAGAGACCCAGTACTTC; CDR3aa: CASSESKLQETQYF
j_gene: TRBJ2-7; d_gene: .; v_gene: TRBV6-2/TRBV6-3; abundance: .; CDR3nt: TGTGCCAGCAGTTATGGGCTCCCTTACGAGCAGTACTTC; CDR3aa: CASSYGLPYEQYF
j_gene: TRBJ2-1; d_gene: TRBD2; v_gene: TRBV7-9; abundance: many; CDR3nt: TGTGCCAGCAGTTTAGGGACTAGCGGCTACAATGAGCAGTTCTTC; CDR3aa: CASSLGTSGYNEQFF
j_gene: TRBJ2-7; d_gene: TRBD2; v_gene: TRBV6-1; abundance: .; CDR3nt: TGTGCCAGCAGCAGACCGCTTGTGAGCGGGGGGGCGCACGAGCAGTACTTC; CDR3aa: CASSRPLVSGGAHEQYF
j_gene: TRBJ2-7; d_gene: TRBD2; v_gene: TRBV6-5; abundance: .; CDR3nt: TGTGCCAGCAGTTCCAGGCCTAGGGAGGGCGAGCAGTACTTC; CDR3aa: CASSSRPREGEQYF
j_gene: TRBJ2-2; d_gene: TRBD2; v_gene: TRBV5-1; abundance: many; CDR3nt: TGCGCCAGCAGCCCCCAACTAGCGGGAGTTCGCGGGGAGCTGTTTTTT; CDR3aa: CASSPQLAGVRGELFF
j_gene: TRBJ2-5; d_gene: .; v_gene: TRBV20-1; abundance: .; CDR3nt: TGCAGTGCTAGGCAGAAAGAGACCCAGTACTTC; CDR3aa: CSARQKETQYF
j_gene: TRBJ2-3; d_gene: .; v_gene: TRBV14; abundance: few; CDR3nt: TGTGCCAGCAGCCCCGCCTCGGATACGCAGTATTTT; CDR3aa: CASSPASDTQYF
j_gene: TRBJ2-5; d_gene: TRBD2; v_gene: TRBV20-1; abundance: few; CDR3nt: TGCAGTGCTAGAGATTTGAAGCTAGCGGGGGGGCGAAGGGCTGAGACCCAGTACTTC; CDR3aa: CSARDLKLAGGRRAETQYF
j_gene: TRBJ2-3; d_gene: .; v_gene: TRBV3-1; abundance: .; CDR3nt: TGTGCCAGCAGCCAACTCAACGGCGGAGATACGCAGTATTTT; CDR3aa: CASSQLNGGDTQYF
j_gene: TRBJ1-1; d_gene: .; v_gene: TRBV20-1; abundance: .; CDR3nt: TGCAGTGCTCGGCAGGAGGGAATGAACACTGAAGCTTTCTTT; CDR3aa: CSARQEGMNTEAFF
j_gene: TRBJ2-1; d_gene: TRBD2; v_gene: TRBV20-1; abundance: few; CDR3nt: TGCAGTGCTAGCCCAAGACTAGCGGGGGGATACAATGAGCAGTTCTTC; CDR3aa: CSASPRLAGGYNEQFF
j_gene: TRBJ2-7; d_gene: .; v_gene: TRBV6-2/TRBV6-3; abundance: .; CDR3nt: TGTGCCAGCAGCCTGAATATCGAGCAGTACTTC; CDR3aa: CASSLNIEQYF
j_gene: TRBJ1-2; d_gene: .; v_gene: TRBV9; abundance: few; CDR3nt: TGTGCCAGCAGCTCCCCGGCGGATGTCTATGGCTACACCTTC; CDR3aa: CASSSPADVYGYTF
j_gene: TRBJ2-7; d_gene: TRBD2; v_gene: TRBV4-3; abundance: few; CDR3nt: TGCGCCAGCAGCCAAGCCCTATACAAGACTAGCGTCCCCTACGAGCAGTACTTC; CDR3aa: CASSQALYKTSVPYEQYF
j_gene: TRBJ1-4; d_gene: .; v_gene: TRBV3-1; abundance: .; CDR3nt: TGTGCCAGCAGCCCATTGGGGGGTAATGAAAAACTGTTTTTT; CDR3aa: CASSPLGGNEKLFF
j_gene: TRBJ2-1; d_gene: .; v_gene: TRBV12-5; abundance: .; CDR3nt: TGTGCTAGTGGTTTGAGGGAGGTTTCAAATGAGCAGTTCTTC; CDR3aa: CASGLREVSNEQFF
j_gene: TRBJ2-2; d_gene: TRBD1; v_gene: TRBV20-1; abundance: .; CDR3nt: TGCAGTGCTAGACAGACAGGGGGTGAAGGGGAGCTGTTTTTT; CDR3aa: CSARQTGGEGELFF
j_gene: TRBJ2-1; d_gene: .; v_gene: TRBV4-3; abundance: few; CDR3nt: TGCGCCAGCAGCCGAACGGACTACTACAATGAGCGGTTCTTC; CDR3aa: CASSRTDYYNERFF
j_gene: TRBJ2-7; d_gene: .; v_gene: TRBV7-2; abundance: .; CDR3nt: TGTGCCAGCAGCAGAGGGGGGGTCGAGCAGTACTTC; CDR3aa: CASSRGGVEQYF
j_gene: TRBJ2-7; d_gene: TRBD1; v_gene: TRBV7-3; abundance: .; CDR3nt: TGTGCCAGCAGCCCAGGGGGTTCAGGCTGCGAGCAGTACTTC; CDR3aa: CASSPGGSGCEQYF
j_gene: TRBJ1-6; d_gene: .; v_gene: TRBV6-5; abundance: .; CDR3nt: TGTGCCAGCAGTTTCTCGATAGACAGCTCCTATAATTCACCCCTCCACTTT; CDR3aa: CASSFSIDSSYNSPLHF
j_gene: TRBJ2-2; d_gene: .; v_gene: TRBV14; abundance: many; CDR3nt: TGTGCCAGCAGCCCCCGGGGGTTCGACACCGGGGAGCTGTTTTTT; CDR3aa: CASSPRGFDTGELFF
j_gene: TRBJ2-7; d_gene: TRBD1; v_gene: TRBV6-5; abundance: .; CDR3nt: TGTGCCAGCAGTGCGCGAGGGACAGGGGGAAAGCAGTACTTC; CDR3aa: CASSARGTGGKQYF
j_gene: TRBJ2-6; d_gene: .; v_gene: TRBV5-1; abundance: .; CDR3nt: TGCGCCAGCAGCTCCTCATCACGGTTGGGTTCGGGGGCCAACGTCCTGACTTTC; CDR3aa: CASSSSSRLGSGANVLTF
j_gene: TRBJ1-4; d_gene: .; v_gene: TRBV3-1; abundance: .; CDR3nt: TGTGCCAGCAGTCAACAGGGACTTAATGAAAAACTGTTTTTT; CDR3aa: CASSQQGLNEKLFF
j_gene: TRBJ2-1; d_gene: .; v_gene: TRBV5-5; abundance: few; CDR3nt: TGTGCCAGCAGCTTGGGTGAGGGACGCTACAATGAGCAGTTCTTC; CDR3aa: CASSLGEGRYNEQFF
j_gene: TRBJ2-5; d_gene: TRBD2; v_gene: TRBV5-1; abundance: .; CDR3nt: TGCGCCAGCAGCACTACGACTAGCGGGAGGGCCGGAGAGACCCAGTACTTC; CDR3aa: CASSTTTSGRAGETQYF
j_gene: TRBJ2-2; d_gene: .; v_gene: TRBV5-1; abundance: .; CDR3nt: TGCGCCAGCAGCTTGGGACAGCGAAACACCGGGGAGCTGGTTTTT; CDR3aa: CASSLGQRNTGELVF
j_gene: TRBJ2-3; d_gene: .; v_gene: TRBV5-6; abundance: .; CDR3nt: TGTGCCAGCAGCTTGTGGGGGTCGGATACGCAGTATTTT; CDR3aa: CASSLWGSDTQYF